This T cell receptor beta chain came from a study of T cell responses to AZD1222 COVID-19 vaccine. Study-wide findings and caveats: Donors, mostly white British, included more females; clonal diversity was possibly underestimated. The reported proportion of spike-specific TCRs targeting unmutated variant regions was nearly half.

In this sample, this clone turned up once. Its antigen is currently unknown. Germline-derived CDR1 and CDR2 are MNHNY and SVGAGI (reference sequence). Trimming shortened V by 5 bases and J by 6 bases, and 20 bases separated the two germline ends. CDR3 length equals 15 residues. Generated by immunoSEQ multiplex PCR, the TCRdb table keeps only in-frame clones and is missing some. The data hold 150,000 to 180,000 clones, with 90% observed a single time. The receptor comes from an adult in good health. This specimen was peripheral blood, taken on day 0 of AZD1222 vaccination. This chain links TRBV6-6 with TRBJ2-7, with D unclear. CDR3 region: CASSPYSLGKFEQYF. The CDR3 DNA reads TGTGCCAGCAGTCCTTATTCCCTAGGAAAGTTCGAGCAGTACTTC.